These 12 T cell receptor beta chains share one sample of origin, sequenced in a study of spatial heterogeneity in lung cancer. Time point denoted: sample taken at primary tumor resection. No cells were sorted before sequencing. The whole RNA sequenced was extracted from tumor, nontumor lung or frozen PBMC. TCRdb processed the 5' RACE reads anew with MiXCR; each CDR3 protein has one entry. The table records about 90,000 distinct CDR3 sequences, about 9.4% of them present only once. Material: PBMCs, obtained at surgery. All receptors derive from a male donor with early-stage non-small cell lung cancer.

This clonotype was observed a few times. The rearrangement links TRBV11-1 to TRBJ2-7, with TRBD2 as a possible D gene (6 bases). The germline V gene has CDR1 SGHAT and CDR2 FQDESV (reference sequence). The CDR3 length is 15 residues. The V end was cut by 5 bases, the J end by 7 bases, with 21 bases between. The CDR3 DNA sequence: TGTGCCAGCAGCCGCCGGGACTCAGGAATGGGGGAGCAGTACTTC. Encoded protein: CASSRRDSGMGEQYF. The full variable domain, with the rest looked up from reference TRBV11-1 and TRBJ2-7, is EAEVAQSPRYKITEKSQAVAFWCDPISGHATLYWYRQILGQGPELLVQFQDESVVDDSQLPKDRFSAERLKGVDSTLKIQPAELGDSAMYLCASSRRDSGMGEQYFGPGTRLTVT.

There are many counts of this clonotype. The chain recombines TRBV12-3 or TRBV12-4 with TRBJ1-5; D is ambiguous. This CDR3 has 14 amino acids. V lost 7 bases and J 2 bases, leaving 12 bases between the germline ends. The CDR3 spells CASTQIGGNQPQHF. The CDR3 DNA follows: TGTGCCAGCACTCAGATTGGGGGCAATCAGCCCCAGCATTTT.

This clonotype was counted many times. The chain uses TRBV20-1 and TRBJ2-6; D may be TRBD1 (6 bases). The CDR3 extends over 16 amino acids. Germline lookup yields CDR1 DFQATT and CDR2 SNEGSKA (reference sequence). V was trimmed by 6 bases and J by 0 bases, leaving 15 bases between them. The CDR3 region is CSAPHRASSGANVLTF. CDR3 in DNA: TGCAGTGCCCCCCACAGGGCCTCCTCTGGGGCCAACGTCCTGACTTTC.

This clonotype was detected a few times. This chain links TRBV19 with TRBJ1-2; possible D gene TRBD1, 5 bases. The length of the CDR3 is 12 residues. Germline-derived CDR1 and CDR2 are LNHDA and SQIVND (reference sequence). The V end was cut by 5 bases, the J end by 8 bases, with 12 bases between. In nucleotides, the CDR3 is TGTGCCAGTAGTCACAGGCTAAGCGGCTACACCTTC. Protein product: CASSHRLSGYTF. Supplemented by reference TRBV19 and TRBJ1-2, the full variable domain reads DGGITQSPKYLFRKEGQNVTLSCEQNLNHDAMYWYRQDPGQGLRLIYYSQIVNDFQKGDIAEGYSVSREKKESFPLTVTSAQKNPTAFYLCASSHRLSGYTFGSGTRLTVV.

V is TRBV27 and J is TRBJ1-2; 9 bases line up with TRBD1. With 10 bases clipped from V and 7 bases from J, the junction kept 13 bases outside the gene matches. This CDR3 region has 14 residues. Per germline, CDR1 MNHEY and CDR2 SMNVEV (reference sequence). CDR3 DNA sequence: TGTGCCACAACGGGACAGGGTTTTTCTGGTGGCTACACCTTC. It codes for CATTGQGFSGGYTF.

The chain recombines TRBV6-6 with TRBJ1-1, with D unclear. Between the trimmed V and J ends, which lost 2 bases and 6 bases, there was a span of 13 bases. Germline CDR1 reads MNHNY; CDR2 reads SVGAGI (reference sequence). There are 14 residues in the CDR3. The CDR3 loop reads CASSYPGSFAEAFF. The CDR3 DNA reads TGTGCCAGCAGTTACCCAGGCAGCTTCGCTGAAGCTTTCTTT.

This clonotype was counted ten times or more. V is TRBV29-1 and J is TRBJ2-3, with D uncertain. V was cut by 2 bases and J by 0 bases, with 18 bases left in between. CDR3 length: 17 residues. Looked up from germline, CDR1 is SQVTM and CDR2 is ANQGSEA. The CDR3: CSVEKGLRTTSTDTQYF. CDR3 coding DNA: TGCAGCGTTGAAAAGGGCCTTAGGACGACTAGCACAGATACGCAGTATTTT.

In this sample, this clonotype turned up a few times. The V call is TRBV19, the J call TRBJ2-7; D not resolved. The germline CDR1 and CDR2 sequences are LNHDA and SQIVND (reference sequence). There are 16 residues in the CDR3. V gave up 5 bases and J gave up 0 bases, with 17 bases separating them. The CDR3 loop reads CASSSSGPGSSYEQYF. The CDR3 bases are TGTGCCAGTAGTTCCTCCGGGCCTGGAAGCTCCTACGAGCAGTACTTC.

The chain employs TRBV7-2 and TRBJ1-2; the D is unclear. This CDR3 comprises 16 residues. CDR1 is SGHTA, CDR2 FQGNSA, per germline. Trimming removed 1 base from V and 1 base from J, with 13 bases in between. The CDR3 loop reads CASSLGSGTLNYGYTF. DNA for the CDR3: TGTGCCAGCAGCTTAGGGTCCGGAACGCTTAACTATGGCTACACCTTC.

The chain has TRBV4-3 and TRBJ2-2, with 10 bases matching TRBD1. CDR3 length equals 15 residues. Germline V gene lookup returns CDR1 LGHNA and CDR2 YSLEER. J was trimmed by 5 bases and V by 4 bases; bases with no gene match: 4. CDR3 loop: CASSPDRGLTGELFF. CDR3 nucleotide sequence: TGCGCCAGCAGCCCCGACAGGGGGCTTACCGGGGAGCTGTTTTTT.

This clonotype occurred many times. The V call is TRBV29-1, the J call TRBJ2-5; perhaps TRBD1 as D (6 bases). Trimming took 5 bases from V and 4 from J, leaving 14 bases between them. The CDR3 extends over 13 amino acids. From germline, CDR1 is SQVTM and CDR2 ANQGSEA. CDR3 protein: CSVSQGRGETQYF. The DNA for the CDR3 is TGCAGCGTTAGTCAGGGGAGAGGAGAGACCCAGTACTTC.

This clonotype was counted only a few times. The chain recombines TRBV29-1 with TRBJ2-5, with 8 bases aligning to TRBD2. J gave up 4 bases and V 5 bases, and 6 bases lay outside the gene matches. From germline, CDR1 is SQVTM and CDR2 ANQGSEA. The CDR3 runs to 13 residues. CDR3: CSVSSGTGETQYF. The DNA for the CDR3 is TGCAGCGTTAGTAGCGGGACGGGAGAGACCCAGTACTTC. Together with reference TRBV29-1 and TRBJ2-5, the CDR3 gives the full variable domain: SAVISQKPSRDICQRGTSLTIQCQVDSQVTMMFWYRQQPGQSLTLIATANQGSEATYESGFVIDKFPISRPNLTFSTLTVSNMSPEDSSIYLCSVSSGTGETQYFGPGTRLLVL.